The clone carrying this T cell receptor (beta chain) occurred many times. From germline, CDR1 is SGHVS and CDR2 FNYEAQ. V was shortened by 3 bases and J by 4 bases, with 15 bases between the two germline ends. This CDR3 contains 15 residues. The data derive from a study of shared clonotypes between healthy human individuals. The data were produced by immunoSEQ multiplex PCR, yet TCRdb's version contains in-frame clones alone and is incomplete. This sample yields about 1 million clones, of which about 75% are seen a single time; roughly 1.4% belongs to the top ten. Sequencing input: memory CD4+ T cells sorted from blood. Documented subset: CD45RA-negative fraction. The V and J genes are TRBV7-6 and TRBJ2-5; D possibly uses TRBD1 or TRBD2 (6 bases each). The source is a man between 18 and 29 years old in good health. As DNA, the CDR3 is TGTGCCAGCAGCTTTGCCGGGGGCAGTGGAGAGACCCAGTACTTC. This codes for CASSFAGGSGETQYF.